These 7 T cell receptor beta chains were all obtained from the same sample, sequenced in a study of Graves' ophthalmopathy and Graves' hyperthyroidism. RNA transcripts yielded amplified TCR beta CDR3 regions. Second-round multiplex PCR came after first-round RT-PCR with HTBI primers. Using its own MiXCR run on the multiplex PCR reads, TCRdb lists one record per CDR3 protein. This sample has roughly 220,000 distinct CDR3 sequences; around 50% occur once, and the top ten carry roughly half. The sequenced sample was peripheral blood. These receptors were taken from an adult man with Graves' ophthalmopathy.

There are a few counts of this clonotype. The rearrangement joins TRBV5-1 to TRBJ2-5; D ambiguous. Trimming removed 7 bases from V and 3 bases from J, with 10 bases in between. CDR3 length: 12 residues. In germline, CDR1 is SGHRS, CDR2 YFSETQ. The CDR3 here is CASLGLEETQYF. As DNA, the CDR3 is TGCGCCAGCCTGGGCCTAGAAGAGACCCAGTACTTC.

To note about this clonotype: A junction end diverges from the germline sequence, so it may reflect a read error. The CDR3 loop reads CASSFLTGGVDEQCF. CDR3 bases: TGTGCCAGCAGCTTCCTGACAGGGGGCGTCGACGAGCAGTGCTTC. The chain has TRBV7-6 and TRBJ2-7, with 10 nucleotides matching TRBD1. The germline gives CDR1 SGHVS, CDR2 FNYEAQ. The CDR3 is 15 residues long. Full variable domain (rest looked up from reference TRBV7-6 and TRBJ2-7): GAGVSQSPRYKVTKRGQDVALRCDPISGHVSLYWYRQALGQGPEFLTYFNYEAQQDKSGLPNDRFSAERPEGSISTLTIQRTEQRDSAMYRCASSFLTGGVDEQCFGPGTRLTVT.

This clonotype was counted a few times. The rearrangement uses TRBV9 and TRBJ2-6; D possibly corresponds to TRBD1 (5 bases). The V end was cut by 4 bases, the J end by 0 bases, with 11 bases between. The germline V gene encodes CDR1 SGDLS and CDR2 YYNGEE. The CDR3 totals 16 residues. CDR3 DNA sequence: TGTGCCAGCAGCCCTATGACAGTCTCTGGGGCCAACGTCCTGACTTTC. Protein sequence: CASSPMTVSGANVLTF.

The CDR3 DNA reads TGTGCCAGCAGTTACCGTGACAGGGAAGAGACCCAGTACTTC. As protein: CASSYRDREETQYF. The V and J genes are TRBV25-1 and TRBJ2-5; 7 nucleotides align to TRBD1. J was trimmed by 3 bases and V by 5 bases; bases with no gene match: 6. The CDR3 sequence is 14 residues long. CDR1 MGHDK and CDR2 SYGVNS come from the germline V gene.

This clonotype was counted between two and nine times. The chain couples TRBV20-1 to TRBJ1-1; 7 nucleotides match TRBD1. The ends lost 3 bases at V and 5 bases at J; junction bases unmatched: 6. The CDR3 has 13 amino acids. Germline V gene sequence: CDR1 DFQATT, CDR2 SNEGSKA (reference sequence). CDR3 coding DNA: TGCAGTGCTAGGGAGACAGGGAGGACTGAAGCTTTCTTT. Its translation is CSARETGRTEAFF.

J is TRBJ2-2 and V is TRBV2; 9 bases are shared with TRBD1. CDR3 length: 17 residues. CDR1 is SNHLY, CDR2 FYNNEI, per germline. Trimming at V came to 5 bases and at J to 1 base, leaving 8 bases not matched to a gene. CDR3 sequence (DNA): TGTGCCAGCAGTTTATGGTGGACAGGGGTGAACACCGGGGAGCTGTTTTTT. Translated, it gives CASSLWWTGVNTGELFF.

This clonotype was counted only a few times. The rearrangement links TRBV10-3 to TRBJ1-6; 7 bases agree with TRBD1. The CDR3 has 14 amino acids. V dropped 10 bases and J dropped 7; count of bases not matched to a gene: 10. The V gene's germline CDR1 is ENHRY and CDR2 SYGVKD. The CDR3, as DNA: TGTGCCAGCAGAGAGGGGGCAAGGAATTCACCCCTCCACTTT. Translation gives CASREGARNSPLHF.